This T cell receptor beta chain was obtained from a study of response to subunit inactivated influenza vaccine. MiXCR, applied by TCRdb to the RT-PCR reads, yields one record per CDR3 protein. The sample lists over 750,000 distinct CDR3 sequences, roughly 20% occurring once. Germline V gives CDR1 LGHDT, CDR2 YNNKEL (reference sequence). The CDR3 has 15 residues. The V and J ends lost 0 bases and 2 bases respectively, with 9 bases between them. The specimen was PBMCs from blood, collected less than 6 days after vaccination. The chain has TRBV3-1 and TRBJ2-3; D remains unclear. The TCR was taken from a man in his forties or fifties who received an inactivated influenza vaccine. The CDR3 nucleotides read TGTGCCAGCAGCCAAGACGTCTCCTACACAGATACGCAGTATTTT. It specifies CASSQDVSYTDTQYF.